This TCR beta chain was retrieved from a study of T cells in Graves' hyperthyroidism and ophthalmopathy. Germline V lookup: CDR1 LGHDT, CDR2 YNNKEL (reference sequence). The CDR3 is 14 residues long. The V end was cut by 4 bases, the J end by 0 bases, with 9 bases between. TCR beta CDR3 regions were amplified from RNA transcripts. First-round RT-PCR with HTBI primers amplified the TCR CDR3 region. Each CDR3 protein gets one entry after TCRdb re-called the multiplex PCR reads with MiXCR. In the table there are fewer than 450,000 distinct CDR3 sequences, roughly 15% of which are singletons. Notes on the study in general: Ophthalmopathy got predicted by the model a median about 6.5 months before its onset. Blood shared most expanded thyroid clonotypes above 0.001. Stable hyperthyroidism was told apart from ophthalmopathy by a model built on 13 V-J features.

This clonotype was seen many times. Its antigen is unidentified. This TCR was sampled from a woman in her fifties or sixties with Graves' ophthalmopathy. The genes are TRBV3-1 and TRBJ1-1; D not resolved. Source material: blood. This chain's CDR3 is CASSPDGLNTEAFF. The CDR3 region has the DNA TGTGCCAGCAGCCCGGACGGACTGAACACTGAAGCTTTCTTT. Full variable domain (outside the CDR3, taken from reference TRBV3-1 and TRBJ1-1): DTAVSQTPKYLVTQMGNDKSIKCEQNLGHDTMYWYKQDSKKFLKIMFSYNNKELIINETVPNRFSPKSPDKAHLNLHINSLELGDSAVYFCASSPDGLNTEAFFGQGTRLTVV.